The rows below give T cell receptor beta chains drawn from one sample of a study of CD8 T cells in Susac syndrome. TCRdb fed the immunoSEQ multiplex PCR reads into MiXCR, producing one record per CDR3 protein. The sample carries just under 95,000 distinct CDR3 sequences, 90% to 95% recorded once. The sequencing sample was made of CD4+ T cells from PBMCs. Receptors were obtained from a human donor with Susac syndrome. Both conserved end residues are part of each CDR3. Fields, in order: J gene, CDR3 length, V gene, CDR3 protein.

TRBJ1-5,12,TRBV2,CASSDGYQPQHF
TRBJ1-5,15,TRBV19,CASALPQGANQPQHF
TRBJ2-5,11,TRBV28,CATTLEGTQYF
TRBJ1-5,15,TRBV4-1,CASSQDWLSNQPQHF
TRBJ2-4,16,TRBV3-1,CASSQRGTIAKNIQYF
TRBJ1-4,16,TRBV25-1,CASSESPGQENEKLFF
TRBJ1-1,14,TRBV29-1,CSVGSGQGNAEAFF
TRBJ2-1,11,TRBV30,CAWNRVNEQFF
TRBJ2-3,13,TRBV20-1,CSAPGIPQDTQYF
TRBJ2-5,13,TRBV12-3/TRBV12-4,CASSFGIGGTQYF
TRBJ2-1,13,TRBV20-1,CSVGVSSYNEQFF
TRBJ2-7,12,TRBV20-1,CSARDWTYEQYF
TRBJ2-7,14,TRBV30,CAWSQGQGTYEQYF
TRBJ1-4,15,TRBV15,CATSRGTGGLEKLFF
TRBJ2-7,13,TRBV6-5,CASRERGPYEQYF
TRBJ2-1,16,TRBV23-1,CASSQSGAGGHNEQFF
TRBJ1-2,13,TRBV11-2,CASSRGFNYGYTF
TRBJ2-1,17,TRBV7-2,CASSLAAGRGGSNEQFF
TRBJ1-3,11,TRBV6-7,CATSRENTIYF
TRBJ1-1,11,TRBV12-3/TRBV12-4,CASRTRGLAFF
TRBJ1-5,12,TRBV12-3/TRBV12-4,CASSLGGRPQHF
TRBJ2-6,16,TRBV6-6,CASRADRASGANVLTF
TRBJ2-3,13,TRBV2,CASSTTGRNTQYF
TRBJ2-2,14,TRBV11-2,CASSRIQGSGELFF
TRBJ2-1,11,TRBV20-1,CSLHRVNEQFF
TRBJ2-3,13,TRBV12-3/TRBV12-4,CASILQASDTQYF
TRBJ2-3,15,TRBV2,CASSESGVSTDTQYF
TRBJ1-2,14,TRBV29-1,CSVPLTVPYYGYTF
TRBJ2-7,16,TRBV4-3,CASSQGLPLGSYEQYF
TRBJ1-6,17,TRBV27,CASSLQQGIRVNSPLHF
TRBJ2-5,14,TRBV5-1,CASSFVKAQETQYF
TRBJ1-4,13,TRBV28,CASRRDRNEKLFF
TRBJ1-2,13,TRBV7-8,CASSPTGGGGYTF
TRBJ2-1,15,TRBV20-1,CSARVTSGSYNEQFF
TRBJ2-1,14,TRBV5-4,CASRLSLVNDEQFF
TRBJ2-2,15,TRBV29-1,CSVSAGLLYTGELFF
TRBJ2-3,14,TRBV5-1,CASSYDSPKDTQYF
TRBJ1-5,15,TRBV2,CASSAGTGDNQPQHF
TRBJ1-2,12,TRBV11-2,CASSSGNYGYTF
TRBJ2-1,15,TRBV19,CASSIDLLAGAEQFF
TRBJ1-1,11,TRBV30,CAWSAGVGAFF
TRBJ1-5,14,TRBV18,CASSQQGGTQPQHF
TRBJ2-7,14,TRBV5-1,CASSLEGVTYEQYF
TRBJ1-6,11,TRBV28,CASSSLSPLHF
TRBJ2-3,14,TRBV6-5,CASSYSIDRPTQYF
TRBJ2-2,11,TRBV19,CASSNSGELFF
TRBJ2-5,14,TRBV20-1,CSAAIFSGQETQYF
TRBJ2-1,12,TRBV29-1,CSVGGRLNEQFF
TRBJ2-1,17,TRBV5-1,CASSPLVAGGFLNEQFF
TRBJ1-5,13,TRBV4-3,CASSQRQDQPQHF
TRBJ1-5,14,TRBV19,CASSIQGAWQPQHF
TRBJ1-4,13,TRBV20-1,CSAPTGGRQKLFF
TRBJ1-4,13,TRBV27,CACLGIKTGKLFF
TRBJ2-3,15,TRBV6-5,CASRRTATSTDTQYF
TRBJ1-2,11,TRBV29-1,CSARDGGGYTF
TRBJ1-2,14,TRBV20-1,CSAAGEKGGYGYTF
TRBJ1-1,14,TRBV19,CASQGAGPNTEAFF
TRBJ2-4,14,TRBV3-1,CASRGGEAKNIQYF
TRBJ2-1,15,TRBV20-1,CSAVPDPGLNNEQFF